Presented here are 20 T cell receptor beta chains from one specimen sequenced in a study of preoperative IRX-2 immunotherapy in early breast cancer. Only in-frame clones appear in the TCRdb table, and some are missing; sequencing was by immunoSEQ multiplex PCR. The sample gives about 3,100 clones, 69% of which show up once; 8.5% to 10% is in the top ten. Treatment of the sample: preoperative locoregional IRX-2 cytokine immunotherapy. The material was tumor tissue, obtained before IRX-2 immunotherapy. Receptors were obtained from a human donor with breast cancer.

The chain recombines TRBV5-1 with TRBJ1-2; D is uncertain. V lost 4 bases, J lost 2 bases, and 15 bases lay in between. CDR1 is SGHRS and CDR2 is YFSETQ in the germline V gene. This CDR3 region has 15 residues. Written as DNA, the CDR3 is TGCGCCAGCAGCCTCCGGAGGATGGGGAACTATGGCTACACCTTC. It codes for CASSLRRMGNYGYTF.

The chain joins TRBV15 to TRBJ1-2, with a possible D match to TRBD1 (5 bases). CDR1 is LNHNV and CDR2 is YYDKDF in the germline V gene (reference sequence). The V and J ends lost 1 base and 2 bases respectively, with 11 bases between them. The CDR3 loop spans 15 amino acids. As DNA, the CDR3 is TGTGCCACCAGCAGAGGTGACAGTGGCAACTATGGCTACACCTTC. Encoded protein: CATSRGDSGNYGYTF. The variable domain in full, completed from reference TRBV15 and TRBJ1-2, reads DAMVIQNPRYQVTQFGKPVTLSCSQTLNHNVMYWYQQKSSQAPKLLFHYYDKDFNNEADTPDNFQSRRPNTSFCFLDIRSPGLGDTAMYLCATSRGDSGNYGYTFGSGTRLTVV.

This clone has more than one count but fewer than ten. The V gene is TRBV11-3, the J gene TRBJ2-2; the D call may be TRBD1 or TRBD2 (5 bases each). V was trimmed by 5 bases and J by 0 bases, leaving 7 bases between them. The V gene's germline CDR1 is SGHNT and CDR2 YENEEA. The CDR3 consists of 14 residues. CDR3 loop: CASSRGANTGELFF. The DNA of the CDR3 is TGTGCCAGCAGCCGAGGGGCGAACACCGGGGAGCTGTTTTTT.

The chain uses TRBV11-3 and TRBJ2-1; 10 nucleotides align to TRBD2. The junction had 11 bases not matched to a gene; V was cut back by 2 bases and J by 10 bases. The CDR3 runs 16 residues. Germline loops: CDR1 SGHNT, CDR2 YENEEA. The DNA for the CDR3 is TGTGCCAGCAGCTTACTTGGTCTAGCGGGAGACGGGGAGCAGTTCTTC. It translates to CASSLLGLAGDGEQFF.

The chain carries TRBV19 and TRBJ2-3; D is unresolved. The V gene lost 6 bases and the J gene lost 5 bases, with 9 bases spanning the gap. The CDR3 runs to 12 residues. Germline V CDR1 and CDR2: LNHDA, SQIVND (reference sequence). The CDR3 loop is CASSRPEDTQYF. CDR3 nucleotides: TGTGCCAGTAGCAGGCCGGAAGATACGCAGTATTTT.

The chain is built from TRBV19 and TRBJ2-1, with TRBD2 as a possible D gene (6 bases). This CDR3 spans 13 amino acids. From germline, CDR1 is LNHDA and CDR2 SQIVND (reference sequence). Trimming pared 1 base from V and 10 bases from J, leaving 11 bases between. The CDR3 reads CASSIALAGEQFF. CDR3 sequence (DNA): TGTGCCAGTAGTATAGCACTAGCTGGGGAGCAGTTCTTC.

The V gene is TRBV6-8, the J gene TRBJ2-3; either TRBD1 or TRBD2 may supply D (5 bases each). Germline CDR1 MNHGY, CDR2 SAAAGT. This CDR3 is 15 amino acids long. V was pared by 2 bases and J by 4 bases, with 13 bases between. The CDR3, as DNA: TGTGCCAGCAGTTACGTGGGAGTAGGGGCAGATACGCAGTATTTT. It yields the protein CASSYVGVGADTQYF.

This chain links TRBV6-8 with TRBJ2-1; D might be TRBD1 or TRBD2, each matching 5 bases. The germline gives CDR1 MNHGY, CDR2 SAAAGT. V lost 2 bases and J lost 5, with 10 bases in between. The CDR3 length is 14 residues. In nucleotides, the CDR3 is TGTGCCAGCAGTTACACCGGGACCCACAATGAGCAGTTCTTC. Its protein is CASSYTGTHNEQFF.

This clone is classed as medium-sized. A junction end diverges from the germline sequence, so it may reflect a read error. The J gene is TRBJ2-7, the V gene TRBV6-8; D may match TRBD1 or TRBD2 (5 bases each). In germline, CDR1 is MNHGY, CDR2 SAAAGT. The CDR3 runs to 14 residues. Here the CDR3 reads CAISGAGSLLGQYF. CDR3 in DNA: TGTGCCATCAGTGGGGCGGGTAGCCTCCTCGGGCAGTACTTC.

V and J are TRBV19 and TRBJ2-7; TRBD1 aligns across 7 bases. Looked up from germline, CDR1 is LNHDA and CDR2 is SQIVND (reference sequence). Trimming took 8 bases from V and 3 from J; bases not matched to a gene: 7. The CDR3 spans 13 residues. CDR3 bases: TGTGCCAGTGGTCCGGGACAGAACTACGAGCAGTACTTC. Amino acid sequence: CASGPGQNYEQYF.

This chain links TRBV11-3 with TRBJ1-5; a weak D match, TRBD1 (5 bases). V lost 3 bases, J lost 5 bases, and 14 bases lay in between. The CDR3 loop spans 15 amino acids. Germline V gene sequence: CDR1 SGHNT, CDR2 YENEEA. The DNA for the CDR3 is TGTGCCAGCAGCTTGATTGGGGGGATAGATCAGCCCCAGCATTTT. Translating it yields CASSLIGGIDQPQHF.

The V call is TRBV6-8, the J call TRBJ1-5; 7 nucleotides match TRBD1. Germline V gene lookup returns CDR1 MNHGY and CDR2 SAAAGT. V shed 2 bases and J 15 bases; nucleotides not matched to a gene: 7. This CDR3 region has 12 residues. The CDR3 nucleotides are TGTGCCAGCAGTTACGCCGACAGGGCTTCGCATTTT. Its protein product is CASSYADRASHF.

This clone was seen more than once but under ten times. The sample has other DNA sequences that encode this CDR3 too. The V gene is TRBV10-3, the J gene TRBJ2-2, with 10 positions matching TRBD2. Losses at the gene ends were 0 bases for V and 8 bases for J; bases not matched to a gene: 6. Germline V CDR1 and CDR2: ENHRY, SYGVKD. CDR3 length equals 16 residues. CDR3 in DNA: TGTGCCATCAGTGAGTCCGGACTAGCGGCGACAGGGGAGCTGTTTTTT. Amino acid sequence: CAISESGLAATGELFF.

The chain carries TRBV6-8 and TRBJ2-5; TRBD2 might be the D (6 bases). The germline CDR1 and CDR2 sequences are MNHGY and SAAAGT. The CDR3 length is 14 residues. The ends were cut back, 1 base at V and 4 bases at J, with 10 bases in the middle. The CDR3 DNA is TGTGCCAGCAGTTACTTGGAGGGCGGAGAGACCCAGTACTTC. It specifies CASSYLEGGETQYF.

The CDR3, as DNA: TGTGCCAGCAGGAAAAACACCGCTACTCTCACAGATACGCAGTATTTT. Amino acid sequence: CASRKNTATLTDTQYF. The chain combines TRBV6-8 with TRBJ2-3, with D hard to call. Trimming cost V 6 bases and J 2 bases, with 18 bases left between them. This CDR3 contains 16 residues. CDR1 MNHGY and CDR2 SAAAGT come from the germline V gene.

The chain uses TRBV6-8 and TRBJ2-5, with 9 bases that match TRBD1. The length of the CDR3 is 14 residues. Germline V lookup: CDR1 MNHGY, CDR2 SAAAGT. V dropped 2 bases and J dropped 5; count of bases not matched to a gene: 3. The CDR3 spells CASSYPGQGETQYF. The CDR3, as DNA: TGTGCCAGCAGTTACCCCGGACAGGGGGAGACCCAGTACTTC.

The chain couples TRBV14 to TRBJ1-4; D remains unclear. Germline V gene sequence: CDR1 SGHDN, CDR2 FVKESK. The V end lost 8 bases, the J end lost 7 bases, and 8 bases lay between the germline ends. The CDR3 runs 11 residues. Here the CDR3 DNA reads TGTGCCAGCTCAGAGTTTGAAAAACTGTTTTTT. It is translated as CASSEFEKLFF.

This clone is classed as hyperexpanded. This chain connects TRBV19 to TRBJ1-1; D uncertain. The CDR3 is made up of 15 amino acids. Per the germline V gene, CDR1 is LNHDA and CDR2 is SQIVND (reference sequence). The V end was cut by 4 bases, the J end by 0 bases, with 12 bases between. CDR3 DNA sequence: TGTGCCAGTAGTAACGTCCCGTCCATGAACACTGAAGCTTTCTTT. As protein: CASSNVPSMNTEAFF. The variable domain in full, with the rest retrieved from reference TRBV19 and TRBJ1-1, is DGGITQSPKYLFRKEGQNVTLSCEQNLNHDAMYWYRQDPGQGLRLIYYSQIVNDFQKGDIAEGYSVSREKKESFPLTVTSAQKNPTAFYLCASSNVPSMNTEAFFGQGTRLTVV.

This chain uses TRBV23-1 with TRBJ2-5; D is perhaps TRBD2 (6 bases). TRBV23-1 is treated as an ORF (open reading frame) with a function not yet certain. The CDR3 contains 13 residues. V was shortened by 6 bases and J by 5 bases, with 13 bases between the two germline ends. CDR3 in DNA: TGCGCCAGCAGCTTGTCGGGGGTGGAGACCCAGTACTTC. Amino acid sequence: CASSLSGVETQYF.

This clone showed up just a few times. The chain is built from TRBV12-5 and TRBJ1-1; the match to TRBD1 covers 8 bases. Looked up from germline, CDR1 is LGHNT and CDR2 is FRNRAP. CDR3 length equals 14 residues. The CDR3 nucleotides read TGTGCCAGCAAGACAGGGGCCTTGAACACTGAAGCTTTCTTT. Its protein is CASKTGALNTEAFF.